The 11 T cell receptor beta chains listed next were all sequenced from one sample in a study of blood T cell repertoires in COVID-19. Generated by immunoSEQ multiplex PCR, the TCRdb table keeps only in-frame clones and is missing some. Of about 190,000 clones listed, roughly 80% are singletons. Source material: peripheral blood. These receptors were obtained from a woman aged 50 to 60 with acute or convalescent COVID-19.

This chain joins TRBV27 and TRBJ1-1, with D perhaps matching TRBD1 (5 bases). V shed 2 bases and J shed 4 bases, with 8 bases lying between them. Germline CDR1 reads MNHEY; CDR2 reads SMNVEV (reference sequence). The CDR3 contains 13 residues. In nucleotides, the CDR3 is TGTGCCAGCAGTTTAAGGGGAGGCACTGAAGCTTTCTTT. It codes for CASSLRGGTEAFF.

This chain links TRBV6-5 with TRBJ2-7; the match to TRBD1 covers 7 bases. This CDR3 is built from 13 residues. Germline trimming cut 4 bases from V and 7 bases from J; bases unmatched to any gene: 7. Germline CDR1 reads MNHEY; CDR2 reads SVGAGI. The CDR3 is CASSLSGTAEQYF. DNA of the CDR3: TGTGCCAGCAGTTTGTCCGGGACAGCTGAGCAGTACTTC.

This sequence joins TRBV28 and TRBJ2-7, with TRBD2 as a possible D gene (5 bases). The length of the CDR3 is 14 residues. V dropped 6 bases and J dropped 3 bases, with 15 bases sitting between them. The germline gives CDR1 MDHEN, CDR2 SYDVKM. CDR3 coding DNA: TGTGCCAGCAGGTTTCGACTATCTAGCTACGAGCAGTACTTC. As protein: CASRFRLSSYEQYF.

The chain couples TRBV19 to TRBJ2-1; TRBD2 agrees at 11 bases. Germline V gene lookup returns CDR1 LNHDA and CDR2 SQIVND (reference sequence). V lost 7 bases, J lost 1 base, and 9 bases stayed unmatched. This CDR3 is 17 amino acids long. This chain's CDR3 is CASNLRTSGSSYNEQFF. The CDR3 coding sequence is TGTGCCAGTAATCTGAGGACTAGCGGGTCTTCCTACAATGAGCAGTTCTTC.

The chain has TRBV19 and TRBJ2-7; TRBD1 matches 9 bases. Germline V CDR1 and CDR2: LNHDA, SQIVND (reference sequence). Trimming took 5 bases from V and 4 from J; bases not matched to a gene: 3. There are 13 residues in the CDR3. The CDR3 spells CASSADRGYEQYF. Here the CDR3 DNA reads TGTGCCAGTAGTGCGGACAGGGGTTACGAGCAGTACTTC.

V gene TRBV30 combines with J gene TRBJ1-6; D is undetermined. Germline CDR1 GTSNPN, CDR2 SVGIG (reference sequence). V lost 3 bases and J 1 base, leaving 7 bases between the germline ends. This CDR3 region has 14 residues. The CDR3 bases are TGTGCCTGGAGCCGAGGATCCTATAATTCACCCCTCCACTTT. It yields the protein CAWSRGSYNSPLHF.

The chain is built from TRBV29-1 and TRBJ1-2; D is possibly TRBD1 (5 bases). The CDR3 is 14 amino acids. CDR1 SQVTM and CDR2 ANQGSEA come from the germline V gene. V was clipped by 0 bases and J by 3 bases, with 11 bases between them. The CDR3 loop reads CSVEDGRGDYGYTF. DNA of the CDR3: TGCAGCGTTGAAGATGGCCGGGGGGACTATGGCTACACCTTC.

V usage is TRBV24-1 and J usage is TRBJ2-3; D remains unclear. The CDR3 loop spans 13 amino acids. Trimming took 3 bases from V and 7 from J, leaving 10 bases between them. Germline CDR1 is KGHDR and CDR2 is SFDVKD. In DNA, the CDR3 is TGTGCCACCAGTGATCCGGGTAGGAATACGCAGTATTTT. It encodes CATSDPGRNTQYF.

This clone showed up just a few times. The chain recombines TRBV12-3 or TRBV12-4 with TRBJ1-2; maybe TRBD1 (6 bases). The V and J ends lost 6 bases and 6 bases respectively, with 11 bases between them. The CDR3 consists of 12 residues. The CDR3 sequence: CASSRNRDGYTF. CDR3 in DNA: TGTGCCAGCAGCCGAAACAGGGATGGCTACACCTTC.

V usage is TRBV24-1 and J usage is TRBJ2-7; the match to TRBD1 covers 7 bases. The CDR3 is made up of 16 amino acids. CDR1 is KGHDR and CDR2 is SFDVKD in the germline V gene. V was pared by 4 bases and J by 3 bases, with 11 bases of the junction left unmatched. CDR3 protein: CATSESGTAALYEQYF. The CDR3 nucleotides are TGTGCCACCAGTGAATCCGGGACAGCAGCACTCTACGAGCAGTACTTC.

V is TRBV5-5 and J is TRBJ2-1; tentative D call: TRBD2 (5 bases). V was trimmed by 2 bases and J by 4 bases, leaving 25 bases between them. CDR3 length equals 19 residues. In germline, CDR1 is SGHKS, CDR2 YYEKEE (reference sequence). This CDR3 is CASSFVREYRIPGYNEQFF. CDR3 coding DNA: TGTGCCAGCAGCTTTGTGCGAGAGTACCGTATCCCGGGGTACAATGAGCAGTTCTTC.